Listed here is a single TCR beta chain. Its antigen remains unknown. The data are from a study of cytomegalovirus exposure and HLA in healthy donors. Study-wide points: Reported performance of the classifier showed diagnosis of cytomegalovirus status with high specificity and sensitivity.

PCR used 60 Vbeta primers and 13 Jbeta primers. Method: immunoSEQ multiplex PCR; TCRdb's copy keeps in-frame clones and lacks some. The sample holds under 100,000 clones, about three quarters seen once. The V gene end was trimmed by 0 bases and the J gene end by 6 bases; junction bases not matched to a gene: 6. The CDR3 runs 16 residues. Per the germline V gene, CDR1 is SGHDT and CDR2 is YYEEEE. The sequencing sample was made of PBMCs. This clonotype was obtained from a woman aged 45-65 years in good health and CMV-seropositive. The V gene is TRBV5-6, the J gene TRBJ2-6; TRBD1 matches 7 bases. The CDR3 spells CASSLETGDEANVLTF. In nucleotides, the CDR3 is TGTGCCAGCAGCTTGGAAACAGGGGACGAGGCCAACGTCCTGACTTTC.